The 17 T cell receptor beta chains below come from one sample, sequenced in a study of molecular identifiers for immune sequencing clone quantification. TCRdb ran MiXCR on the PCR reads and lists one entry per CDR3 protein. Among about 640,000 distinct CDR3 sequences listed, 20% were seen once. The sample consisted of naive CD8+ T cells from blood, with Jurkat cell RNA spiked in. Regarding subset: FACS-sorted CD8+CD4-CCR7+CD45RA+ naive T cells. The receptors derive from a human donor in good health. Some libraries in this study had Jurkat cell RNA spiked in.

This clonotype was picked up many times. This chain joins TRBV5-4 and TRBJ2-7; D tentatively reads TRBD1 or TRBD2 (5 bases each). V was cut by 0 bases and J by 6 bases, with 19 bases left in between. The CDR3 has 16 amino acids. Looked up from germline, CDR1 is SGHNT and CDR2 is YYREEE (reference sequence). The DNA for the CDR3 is TGTGCCAGCAGCTTGGCGGCAGGCCCCACGGGGACCGAGCAGTACTTC. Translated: CASSLAAGPTGTEQYF.

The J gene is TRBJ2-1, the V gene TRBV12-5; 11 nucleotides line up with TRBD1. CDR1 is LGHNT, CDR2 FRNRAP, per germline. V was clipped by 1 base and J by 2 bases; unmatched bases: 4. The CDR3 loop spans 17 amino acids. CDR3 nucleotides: TGTGCTAGTGGTTTGGACGGGACAGGGGGAGCCTACAATGAGCAGTTCTTC. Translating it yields CASGLDGTGGAYNEQFF.

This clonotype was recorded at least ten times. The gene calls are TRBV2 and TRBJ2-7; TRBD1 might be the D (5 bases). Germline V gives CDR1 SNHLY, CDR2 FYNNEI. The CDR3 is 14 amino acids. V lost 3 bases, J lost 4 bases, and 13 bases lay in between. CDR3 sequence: CASSDWGAEYEQYF. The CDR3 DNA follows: TGTGCCAGCAGTGATTGGGGCGCCGAGTACGAGCAGTACTTC.

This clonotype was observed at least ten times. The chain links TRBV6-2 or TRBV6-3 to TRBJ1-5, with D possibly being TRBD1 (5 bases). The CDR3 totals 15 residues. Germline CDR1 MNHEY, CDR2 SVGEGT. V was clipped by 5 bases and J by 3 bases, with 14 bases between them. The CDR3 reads CASSPGADFNQPQHF. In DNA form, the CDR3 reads TGTGCCAGCAGTCCCGGGGCAGACTTCAATCAGCCCCAGCATTTT.

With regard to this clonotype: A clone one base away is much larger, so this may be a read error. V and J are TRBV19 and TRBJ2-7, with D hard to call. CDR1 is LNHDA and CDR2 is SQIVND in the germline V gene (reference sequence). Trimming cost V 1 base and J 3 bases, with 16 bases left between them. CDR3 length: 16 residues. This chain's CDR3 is CASSIVGRVPFYEQYF. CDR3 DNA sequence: TGTGCCAGTAGTATAGTTGGCAGAGTCCCATTCTACGAGCAGTACTTC.

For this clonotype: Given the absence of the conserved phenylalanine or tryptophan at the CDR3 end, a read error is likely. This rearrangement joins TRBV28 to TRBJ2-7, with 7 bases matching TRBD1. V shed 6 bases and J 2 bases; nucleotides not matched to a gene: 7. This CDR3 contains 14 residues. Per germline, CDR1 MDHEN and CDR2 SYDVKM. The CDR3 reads CASRGTATAYEQYL. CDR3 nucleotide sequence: TGTGCCAGCAGAGGGACAGCGACCGCCTACGAGCAGTACCTC.

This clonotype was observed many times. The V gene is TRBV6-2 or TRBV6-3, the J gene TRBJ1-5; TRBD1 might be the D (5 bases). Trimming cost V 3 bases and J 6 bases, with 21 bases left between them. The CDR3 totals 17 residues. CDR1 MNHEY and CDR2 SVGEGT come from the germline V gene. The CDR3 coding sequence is TGTGCCAGCAGTTATTGGAGGGGACCGTTCTCTGGTCAGCCCCAGCATTTT. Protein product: CASSYWRGPFSGQPQHF.

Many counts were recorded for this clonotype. The CDR3 sequence: CASSLEEVNYGYTF. The CDR3 DNA is TGTGCCAGCAGCTTAGAGGAGGTCAACTATGGCTACACCTTC. The genes are TRBV7-9 and TRBJ1-2; D gene ambiguous. Germline lookup yields CDR1 SEHNR and CDR2 FQNEAQ (reference sequence). Trimming removed 1 base from V and 2 bases from J, with 8 bases in between. The CDR3 is 14 amino acids.

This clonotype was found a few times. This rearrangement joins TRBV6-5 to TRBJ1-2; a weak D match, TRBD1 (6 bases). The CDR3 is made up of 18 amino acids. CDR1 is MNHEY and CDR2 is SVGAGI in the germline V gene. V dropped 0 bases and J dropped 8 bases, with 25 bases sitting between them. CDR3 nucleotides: TGTGCCAGCAGTTACTCTACCGGGACACCAAGAAACTCACAAGGCTACACCTTC. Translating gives CASSYSTGTPRNSQGYTF.

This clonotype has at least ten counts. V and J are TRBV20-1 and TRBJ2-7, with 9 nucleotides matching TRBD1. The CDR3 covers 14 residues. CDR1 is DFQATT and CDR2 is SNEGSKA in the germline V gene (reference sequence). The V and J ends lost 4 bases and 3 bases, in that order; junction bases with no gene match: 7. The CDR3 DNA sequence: TGCAGTGCTACCTCACAGGGGGCAAGCTACGAGCAGTACTTC. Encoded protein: CSATSQGASYEQYF.

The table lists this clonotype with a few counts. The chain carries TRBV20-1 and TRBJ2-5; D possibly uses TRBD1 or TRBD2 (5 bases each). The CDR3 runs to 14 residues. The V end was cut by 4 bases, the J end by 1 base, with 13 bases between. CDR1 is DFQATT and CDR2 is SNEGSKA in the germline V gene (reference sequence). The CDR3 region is CSATWDGTQETQYF. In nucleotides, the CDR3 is TGCAGTGCTACGTGGGACGGCACCCAAGAGACCCAGTACTTC.

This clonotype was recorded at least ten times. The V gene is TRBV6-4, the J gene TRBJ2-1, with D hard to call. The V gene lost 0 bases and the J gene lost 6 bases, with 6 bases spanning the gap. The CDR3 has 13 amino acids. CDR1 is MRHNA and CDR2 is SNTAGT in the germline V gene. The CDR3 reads CASSDSRSNEQFF. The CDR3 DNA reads TGTGCCAGCAGTGACTCGAGGTCCAATGAGCAGTTCTTC.

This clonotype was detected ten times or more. The CDR3 DNA sequence: TGCAGCGTCCTAGACAGGGATTCGTACACTGAAGCTTTCTTT. Its protein is CSVLDRDSYTEAFF. The V gene is TRBV29-1, the J gene TRBJ1-1; 7 bases line up with TRBD1. J was trimmed by 3 bases and V by 6 bases; bases with no gene match: 10. The CDR3 is 14 residues long. Germline loops: CDR1 SQVTM, CDR2 ANQGSEA.

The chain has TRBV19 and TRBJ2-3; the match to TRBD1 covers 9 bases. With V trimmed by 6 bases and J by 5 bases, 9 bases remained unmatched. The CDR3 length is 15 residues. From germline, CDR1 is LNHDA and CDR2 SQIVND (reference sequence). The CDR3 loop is CASRKQGAAVDTQYF. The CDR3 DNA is TGTGCCAGTAGGAAACAGGGGGCGGCGGTAGATACGCAGTATTTT.

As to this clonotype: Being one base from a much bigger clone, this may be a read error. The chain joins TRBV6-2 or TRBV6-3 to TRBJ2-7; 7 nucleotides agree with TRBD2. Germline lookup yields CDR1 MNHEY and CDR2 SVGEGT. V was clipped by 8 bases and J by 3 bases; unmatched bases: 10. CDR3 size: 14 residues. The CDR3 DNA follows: TGTGCCAGCGCCTACGCGGGAGATATCTACGAGCAGTACTTC. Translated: CASAYAGDIYEQYF.

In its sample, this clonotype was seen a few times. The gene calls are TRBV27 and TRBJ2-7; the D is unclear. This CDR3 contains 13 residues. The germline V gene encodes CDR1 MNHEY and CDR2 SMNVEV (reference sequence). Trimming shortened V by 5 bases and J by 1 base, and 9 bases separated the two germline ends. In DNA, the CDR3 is TGTGCCAGCAGTCCCCGGATGTCCTACGAGCAGTACTTC. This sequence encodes CASSPRMSYEQYF.

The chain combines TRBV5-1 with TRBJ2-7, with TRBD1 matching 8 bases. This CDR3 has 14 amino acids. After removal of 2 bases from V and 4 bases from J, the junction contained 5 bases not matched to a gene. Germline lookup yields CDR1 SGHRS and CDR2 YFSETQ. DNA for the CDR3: TGCGCCAGCAGCTTCGGACAGGGTATATACGAGCAGTACTTC. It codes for CASSFGQGIYEQYF. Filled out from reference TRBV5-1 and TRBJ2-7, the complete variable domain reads KAGVTQTPRYLIKTRGQQVTLSCSPISGHRSVSWYQQTPGQGLQFLFEYFSETQRNKGNFPGRFSGRQFSNSRSEMNVSTLELGDSALYLCASSFGQGIYEQYFGPGTRLTVT.